The 25 T cell receptor beta chains given below trace back to one sample, sequenced in a study of blood T cell repertoires in COVID-19. The table came from immunoSEQ multiplex PCR; TCRdb's copy has only in-frame clones and leaves some out. The sample lists about 340,000 clones, around 86% occurring once. Material: PBMCs or T cells enriched from blood (not recorded which). These receptors were obtained from a woman between 40 and 50 years old with acute COVID-19.

V and J are TRBV9 and TRBJ2-5; 8 bases fit TRBD1. The CDR3 consists of 14 residues. V dropped 4 bases and J dropped 5; count of bases not matched to a gene: 7. Germline lookup yields CDR1 SGDLS and CDR2 YYNGEE. The CDR3 protein is CASSTGQGQETQYF. CDR3 DNA: TGTGCCAGCAGCACCGGACAGGGTCAGGAGACCCAGTACTTC.

V and J are TRBV11-1 and TRBJ2-7; maybe TRBD1 (5 bases). Germline values: CDR1 SGHAT, CDR2 FQDESV (reference sequence). Trimming left V 5 bases short and J 1 base short, with 9 bases between. This CDR3 has 13 residues. The CDR3 coding sequence is TGTGCCAGCAGCCCCCCAGGGTCCTACGAGCAGTACTTC. Translated, it gives CASSPPGSYEQYF.

The chain carries TRBV3-1 (or the pseudogene TRBV3-2) and TRBJ2-5; 8 bases map to TRBD2. The CDR3 extends over 16 amino acids. Looked up from germline, CDR1 is LGHDT and CDR2 is YNNKEL (reference sequence). J was trimmed by 5 bases and V by 3 bases; bases with no gene match: 11. The CDR3 DNA reads as TGTGCCAGCAGCCAGAGGCGGGGGGCTCACCTGGAGACCCAGTACTTC. Amino acids: CASSQRRGAHLETQYF.

The chain is built from TRBV6-5 and TRBJ1-1; TRBD1 aligns across 8 bases. V shed 6 bases and J 12 bases; nucleotides not matched to a gene: 18. The germline CDR1 and CDR2 sequences are MNHEY and SVGAGI. The CDR3 runs to 15 residues. The CDR3 spells CASRAEPTGGIGTFF. For the CDR3, the DNA is TGTGCCAGCAGGGCGGAACCAACAGGGGGTATTGGGACTTTCTTT.

The rearrangement uses TRBV4-3 and TRBJ2-2; 7 bases are shared with TRBD1. The CDR3 consists of 17 residues. J was trimmed by 8 bases and V by 4 bases; bases with no gene match: 16. Germline loops: CDR1 LGHNA, CDR2 YSLEER. The CDR3 region has the DNA TGCGCCAGCAGCCGCCGGGACAGCCCCAGGTCTTTAGGGGAGCTGTTTTTT. Amino acid sequence: CASSRRDSPRSLGELFF.

This chain uses TRBV6-4 with TRBJ2-1, with a weak D call TRBD1 (6 bases). This CDR3 spans 14 amino acids. The V end was cut by 4 bases, the J end by 6 bases, with 13 bases between. Germline loops: CDR1 MRHNA, CDR2 SNTAGT. CDR3 loop: CASSGELGANEQFF. Written as DNA, the CDR3 is TGTGCCAGCAGTGGCGAGTTGGGGGCCAATGAGCAGTTCTTC.

The chain uses TRBV9 and TRBJ2-1; TRBD2 matches 7 bases. The V and J ends lost 4 bases and 0 bases, in that order; junction bases with no gene match: 4. The CDR3 is made up of 15 amino acids. Germline V gene lookup returns CDR1 SGDLS and CDR2 YYNGEE. The CDR3 DNA reads TGTGCCAGCAGCCCCGGGACTAACTCCTACAATGAGCAGTTCTTC. This encodes CASSPGTNSYNEQFF. The whole variable domain, remainder taken from reference TRBV9 and TRBJ2-1, is DSGVTQTPKHLITATGQRVTLRCSPRSGDLSVYWYQQSLDQGLQFLIQYYNGEERAKGNILERFSAQQFPDLHSELNLSSLELGDSALYFCASSPGTNSYNEQFFGPGTRLTVL.

The V and J genes are TRBV28 and TRBJ2-2, with TRBD1 matching over 9 bases. Unmatched junction bases numbered 9, after V lost 4 bases and J lost 6 bases. The CDR3 is 16 amino acids. Germline-derived CDR1 and CDR2 are MDHEN and SYDVKM. CDR3 bases: TGTGCCAGCAGTTACCCGGCCGGGACAGGGTCCGGGGAGCTGTTTTTT. Protein product: CASSYPAGTGSGELFF.

CDR3 protein: CASSPDRVNQPQHF. CDR3 DNA: TGTGCCAGCAGCCCGGACAGGGTCAATCAGCCCCAGCATTTT. The chain has TRBV27 and TRBJ1-5; TRBD1 aligns across 8 bases. Trimming at V came to 6 bases and at J to 3 bases, leaving 4 bases not matched to a gene. This CDR3 is 14 amino acids long. CDR1 and CDR2 (germline): MNHEY, SMNVEV (reference sequence).

The chain employs TRBV6-5 and TRBJ1-5; no reliable D call. Germline values: CDR1 MNHEY, CDR2 SVGAGI. This CDR3 has 15 amino acids. V gave up 4 bases and J gave up 2 bases, with 12 bases separating them. In DNA form, the CDR3 reads TGTGCCAGCAGTTCGATCCGGGGTGGCAATCAGCCCCAGCATTTT. This translates into CASSSIRGGNQPQHF.

This clone was recorded a few times. The CDR3 nucleotides are TGTGCCAGCGTGATTCCAGGGGGCGCGGGGATCGGCACCTTC. Encoded protein: CASVIPGGAGIGTF. The chain is built from TRBV27 and TRBJ1-2, with 8 positions matching TRBD1. This CDR3 has 14 amino acids. Per germline, CDR1 MNHEY and CDR2 SMNVEV (reference sequence). J gave up 13 bases and V 8 bases, and 18 bases lay outside the gene matches.

The V gene is TRBV7-9, the J gene TRBJ1-1; the match to TRBD1 covers 7 bases. The CDR3 extends over 18 amino acids. V shed 2 bases, J shed 11 bases, and the junction held 23 bases outside the gene matches. CDR1 and CDR2 from the germline V gene are SEHNR and FQNEAQ (reference sequence). The DNA for the CDR3 is TGTGCCAGCAGCTTAAACTGGGGACGGACTACAGAACAGGGGTTGGCTTTCTTT. Its protein is CASSLNWGRTTEQGLAFF.

This clone was seen more than once but under ten times. This sequence joins TRBV14 and TRBJ1-1; no firm D call. V dropped 4 bases and J dropped 6 bases, with 12 bases sitting between them. Germline V gives CDR1 SGHDN, CDR2 FVKESK. This CDR3 comprises 13 residues. This CDR3 reads CASSRGRYSEAFF. The CDR3 DNA follows: TGTGCCAGCAGCCGCGGGCGTTACTCTGAAGCTTTCTTT.

The chain is built from TRBV7-8 and TRBJ2-1; tentatively, D is TRBD2 (5 bases). The V and J ends lost 6 bases and 0 bases respectively, with 12 bases between them. Germline V lookup: CDR1 SGHVS, CDR2 FQNEAQ. The CDR3 is 15 residues long. The CDR3, as DNA: TGTGCCAGCAGGCCGGGGATGAGCTCCTACAATGAGCAGTTCTTC. Protein sequence: CASRPGMSSYNEQFF.

In this sample, this clone turned up a few times. This chain connects TRBV11-1 to TRBJ1-1; the match to TRBD1 covers 9 bases. Germline values: CDR1 SGHAT, CDR2 FQDESV (reference sequence). The CDR3 totals 16 residues. The trim removed 3 bases at V and 2 bases at J, leaving 7 bases unmatched. The CDR3 protein is CASSFTGGEFNTEAFF. The CDR3 DNA is TGTGCCAGCAGCTTTACAGGGGGCGAGTTTAACACTGAAGCTTTCTTT.

The chain uses TRBV19 and TRBJ1-4; D is possibly TRBD1 (6 bases). CDR1 is LNHDA, CDR2 SQIVND, per germline (reference sequence). Trimming removed 6 bases at V and 6 bases at J, with 17 bases between. CDR3 length: 15 amino acids. The CDR3 is CASSIRGGGYEKLFF. The DNA for the CDR3 is TGTGCCAGTAGCATTCGGGGAGGGGGATATGAAAAACTGTTTTTT.

The V call is TRBV18, the J call TRBJ2-3; 7 bases map to TRBD1. Losses at the gene ends were 4 bases for V and 0 bases for J; bases not matched to a gene: 7. Germline CDR1 reads KGHSH; CDR2 reads LQKENI. The CDR3 consists of 16 residues. In DNA, the CDR3 is TGTGCCAGCTCACTTGAACAGGGGTTTAGCACAGATACGCAGTATTTT. Amino acids: CASSLEQGFSTDTQYF.

The chain links TRBV28 to TRBJ2-2; weak D call: TRBD1 (6 bases). This CDR3 has 14 amino acids. The germline V gene encodes CDR1 MDHEN and CDR2 SYDVKM. V dropped 4 bases and J dropped 1 base, with 7 bases sitting between them. The CDR3 reads CASSSGQNTGELFF. CDR3 nucleotide sequence: TGTGCCAGCAGTTCGGGACAGAACACCGGGGAGCTGTTTTTT. Drawing the rest from reference TRBV28 and TRBJ2-2, the complete variable domain is DVKVTQSSRYLVKRTGEKVFLECVQDMDHENMFWYRQDPGLGLRLIYFSYDVKMKEKGDIPEGYSVSREKKERFSLILESASTNQTSMYLCASSSGQNTGELFFGEGSRLTVL.

The chain is built from TRBV5-8 and TRBJ1-2; weak D call: TRBD1 (5 bases). There are 15 residues in the CDR3. From germline, CDR1 is SGHTS and CDR2 YDEGEE. V lost 6 bases and J 5 bases, leaving 20 bases between the germline ends. DNA for the CDR3: TGTGCCAGCACCCGGGGGGGGAACTACGGGTATGGCTACACCTTC. Translated, it gives CASTRGGNYGYGYTF. Full variable domain (remainder filled in from reference TRBV5-8 and TRBJ1-2): EAGVTQSPTHLIKTRGQQATLRCSPISGHTSVYWYQQALGLGLQFLLWYDEGEERNRGNFPPRFSGRQFPNYSSELNVNALELEDSALYLCASTRGGNYGYGYTFGSGTRLTVV.

This clone is a singleton in its sample. The genes are TRBV19 and TRBJ1-1; no reliable D call. CDR1 is LNHDA and CDR2 is SQIVND in the germline V gene (reference sequence). Trimming shortened V by 5 bases and J by 2 bases, and 15 bases separated the two germline ends. This CDR3 is built from 15 residues. CDR3 nucleotides: TGTGCCAGTAGTGCTTCTTGGAGGGCAAACACTGAAGCTTTCTTT. It yields the protein CASSASWRANTEAFF.

V usage is TRBV28 and J usage is TRBJ2-1; 14 nucleotides line up with TRBD2. CDR1 and CDR2 from the germline V gene are MDHEN and SYDVKM. V was pared by 8 bases and J by 6 bases, with 21 bases of the junction left unmatched. The CDR3 is made up of 20 amino acids. The CDR3 DNA follows: TGTGCCAGCCATATGGGTTACCGGGGACTAGCGGGAGTGGCTGTCAATGAGCAGTTCTTC. This encodes CASHMGYRGLAGVAVNEQFF.

The V gene is TRBV5-6, the J gene TRBJ1-1; no reliable D call. The V end was cut by 0 bases, the J end by 0 bases, with 6 bases between. Germline V gives CDR1 SGHDT, CDR2 YYEEEE. The CDR3 runs 14 residues. CDR3 sequence: CASSLELMNTEAFF. In DNA, the CDR3 is TGTGCCAGCAGCTTGGAACTCATGAACACTGAAGCTTTCTTT.

The rearrangement joins TRBV5-1 to TRBJ2-1; 8 bases fit TRBD1. This CDR3 is 14 amino acids long. Germline lookup yields CDR1 SGHRS and CDR2 YFSETQ. The trim removed 9 bases at V and 1 base at J, leaving 6 bases unmatched. This CDR3 reads CATQRDRSYNEQFF. The CDR3 coding sequence is TGCGCCACTCAAAGGGACAGGTCCTACAATGAGCAGTTCTTC.

This chain links TRBV28 with TRBJ1-2; possibly TRBD1 for D (6 bases). Deletions cut 6 bases from V and 8 bases from J, with 19 bases between. Germline V gene lookup returns CDR1 MDHEN and CDR2 SYDVKM. The CDR3 has 14 residues. The DNA for the CDR3 is TGTGCCAGCAGGCCACAGGGAACTTTGGGAGGCTACACCTTC. This codes for CASRPQGTLGGYTF.

The chain has TRBV6-5 and TRBJ1-6; 7 bases align to TRBD1. Germline CDR1 MNHEY, CDR2 SVGAGI. The V segment lost 5 bases and the J segment 7 bases; nucleotides outside the gene matches: 8. CDR3 length equals 15 residues. CDR3 sequence: CASSTGDSSNSPLHF. CDR3 bases: TGTGCCAGCAGTACCGGGGACAGCTCCAATTCACCCCTCCACTTT.